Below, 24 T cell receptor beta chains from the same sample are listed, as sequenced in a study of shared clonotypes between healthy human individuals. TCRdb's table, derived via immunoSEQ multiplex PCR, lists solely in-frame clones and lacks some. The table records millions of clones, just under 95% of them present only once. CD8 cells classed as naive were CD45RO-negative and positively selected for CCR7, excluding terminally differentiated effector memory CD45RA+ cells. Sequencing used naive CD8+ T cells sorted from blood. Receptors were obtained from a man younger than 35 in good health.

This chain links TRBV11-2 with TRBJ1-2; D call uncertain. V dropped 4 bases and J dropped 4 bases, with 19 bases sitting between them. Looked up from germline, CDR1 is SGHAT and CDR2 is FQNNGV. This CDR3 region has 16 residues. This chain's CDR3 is CASSSPLETPVYGYTF. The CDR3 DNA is TGTGCCAGCAGCTCCCCACTCGAGACACCCGTCTATGGCTACACCTTC. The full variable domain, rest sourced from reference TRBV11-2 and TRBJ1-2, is EAGVAQSPRYKIIEKRQSVAFWCNPISGHATLYWYQQILGQGPKLLIQFQNNGVVDDSQLPKDRFSAERLKGVDSTLKIQPAKLEDSAVYLCASSSPLETPVYGYTFGSGTRLTVV.

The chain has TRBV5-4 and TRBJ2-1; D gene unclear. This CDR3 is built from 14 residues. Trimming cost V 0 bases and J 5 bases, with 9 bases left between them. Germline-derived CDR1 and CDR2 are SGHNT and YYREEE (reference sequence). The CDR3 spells CASSLGAGDNEQFF. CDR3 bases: TGTGCCAGCAGCTTGGGGGCCGGAGACAATGAGCAGTTCTTC.

The CDR3 sequence is CATAAVSSYNEQFF. In DNA form, the CDR3 reads TGTGCCACTGCGGCGGTTAGCTCCTACAATGAGCAGTTCTTC. This chain uses TRBV19 with TRBJ2-1; D remains unclear. Germline lookup yields CDR1 LNHDA and CDR2 SQIVND (reference sequence). The V and J ends lost 10 bases and 0 bases respectively, with 13 bases between them. There are 14 residues in the CDR3.

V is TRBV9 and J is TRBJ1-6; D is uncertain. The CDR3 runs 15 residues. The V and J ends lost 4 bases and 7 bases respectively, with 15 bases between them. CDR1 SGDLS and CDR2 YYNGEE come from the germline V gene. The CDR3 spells CASSPGSGINSPLHF. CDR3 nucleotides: TGTGCCAGCAGCCCGGGGTCTGGGATAAATTCACCCCTCCACTTT.

The CDR3 loop is CASSEIWSSLGYTF. CDR3 coding DNA: TGTGCCAGCAGTGAAATTTGGTCCTCCCTCGGCTACACCTTC. The gene calls are TRBV2 and TRBJ1-2; D ambiguous. CDR1 and CDR2 (germline): SNHLY, FYNNEI. CDR3 length equals 14 residues. V was trimmed by 2 bases and J by 8 bases, leaving 15 bases between them.

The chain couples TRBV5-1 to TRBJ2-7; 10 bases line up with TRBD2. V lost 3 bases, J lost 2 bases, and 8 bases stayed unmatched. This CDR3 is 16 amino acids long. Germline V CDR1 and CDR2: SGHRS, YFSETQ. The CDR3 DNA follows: TGCGCCAGCAGCTCCCGGCTAGCGGGGGAGACCTACGAGCAGTACTTC. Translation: CASSSRLAGETYEQYF.

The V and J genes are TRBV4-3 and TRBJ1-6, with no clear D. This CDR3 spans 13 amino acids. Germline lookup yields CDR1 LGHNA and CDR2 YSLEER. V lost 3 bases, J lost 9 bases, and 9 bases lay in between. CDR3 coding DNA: TGCGCCAGCAGCCAGGAAGAGTTTTCACCCCTCCACTTT. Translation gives CASSQEEFSPLHF.

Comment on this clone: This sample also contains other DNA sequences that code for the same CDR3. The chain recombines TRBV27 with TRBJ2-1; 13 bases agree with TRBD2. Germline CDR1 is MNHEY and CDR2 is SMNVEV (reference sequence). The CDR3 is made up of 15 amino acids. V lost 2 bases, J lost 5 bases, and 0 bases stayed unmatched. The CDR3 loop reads CASSLGTSGNNEQFF. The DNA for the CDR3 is TGTGCCAGCAGTTTAGGGACTAGCGGGAACAATGAGCAGTTCTTC.

The CDR3 DNA reads as TGTGCCAGCAGCTTACTCCCCGGACAGCCGGGCACAGATACGCAGTATTTT. Translation gives CASSLLPGQPGTDTQYF. The J gene is TRBJ2-3, the V gene TRBV7-9; the D gene is possibly TRBD1 (6 bases). Per germline, CDR1 SEHNR and CDR2 FQNEAQ (reference sequence). This CDR3 comprises 17 residues. Trimming took off 2 bases at V and 1 base at J, with 16 bases between the two ends.

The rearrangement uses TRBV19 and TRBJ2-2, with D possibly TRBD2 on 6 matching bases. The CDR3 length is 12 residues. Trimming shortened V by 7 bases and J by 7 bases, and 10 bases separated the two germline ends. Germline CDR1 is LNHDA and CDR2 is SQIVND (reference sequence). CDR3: CASTGEIGELFF. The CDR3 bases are TGTGCCAGTACGGGGGAAATCGGGGAGCTGTTTTTT.

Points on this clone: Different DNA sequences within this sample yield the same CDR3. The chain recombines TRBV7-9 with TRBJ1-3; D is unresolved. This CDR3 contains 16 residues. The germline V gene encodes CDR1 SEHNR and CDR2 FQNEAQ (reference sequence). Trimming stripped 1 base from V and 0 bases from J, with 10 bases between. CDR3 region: CASSLGPGHSGNTIYF. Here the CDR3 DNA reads TGTGCCAGCAGCTTAGGGCCAGGTCACTCTGGAAACACCATATATTTT.

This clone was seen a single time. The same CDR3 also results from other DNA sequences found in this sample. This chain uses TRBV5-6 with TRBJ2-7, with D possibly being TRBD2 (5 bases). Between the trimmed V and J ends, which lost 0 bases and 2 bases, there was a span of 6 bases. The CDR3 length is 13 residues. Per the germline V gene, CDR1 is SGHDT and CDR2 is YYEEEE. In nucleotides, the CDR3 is TGTGCCAGCAGCTTGGACGGGGCCTACGAGCAGTACTTC. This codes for CASSLDGAYEQYF.

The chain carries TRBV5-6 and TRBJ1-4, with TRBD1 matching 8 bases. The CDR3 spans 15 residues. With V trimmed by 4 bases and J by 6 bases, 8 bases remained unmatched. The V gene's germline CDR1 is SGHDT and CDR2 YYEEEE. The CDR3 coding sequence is TGTGCCAGCAGCCCCCCCATGGACAGGGATGAAAAACTGTTTTTT. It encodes CASSPPMDRDEKLFF.

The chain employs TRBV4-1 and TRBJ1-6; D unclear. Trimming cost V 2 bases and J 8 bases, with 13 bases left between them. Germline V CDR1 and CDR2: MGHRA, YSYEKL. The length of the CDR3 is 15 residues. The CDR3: CASSQPAGRDSPLHF. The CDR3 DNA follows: TGCGCCAGCAGCCAACCTGCGGGAAGGGATTCACCCCTCCACTTT.

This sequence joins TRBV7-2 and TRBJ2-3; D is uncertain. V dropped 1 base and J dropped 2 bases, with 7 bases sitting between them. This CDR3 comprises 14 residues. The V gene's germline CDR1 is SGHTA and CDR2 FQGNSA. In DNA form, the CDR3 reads TGTGCCAGCAGCTTAGGTCGCTACACAGATACGCAGTATTTT. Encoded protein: CASSLGRYTDTQYF. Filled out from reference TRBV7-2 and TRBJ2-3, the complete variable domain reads GAGVSQSPSNKVTEKGKDVELRCDPISGHTALYWYRQSLGQGLEFLIYFQGNSAPDKSGLPSDRFSAERTGGSVSTLTIQRTQQEDSAVYLCASSLGRYTDTQYFGPGTRLTVL.

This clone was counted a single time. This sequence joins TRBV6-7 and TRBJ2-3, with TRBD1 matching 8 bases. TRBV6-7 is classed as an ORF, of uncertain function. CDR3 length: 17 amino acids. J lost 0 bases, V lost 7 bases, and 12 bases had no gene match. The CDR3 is CASTITPGQGSTDTQYF. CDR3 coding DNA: TGTGCCAGCACCATTACTCCCGGACAGGGTAGCACAGATACGCAGTATTTT.

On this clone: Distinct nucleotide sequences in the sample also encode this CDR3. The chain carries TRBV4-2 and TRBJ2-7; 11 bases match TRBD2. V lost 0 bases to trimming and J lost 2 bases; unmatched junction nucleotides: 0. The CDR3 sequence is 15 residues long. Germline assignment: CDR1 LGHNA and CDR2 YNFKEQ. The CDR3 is CASSQELAGAYEQYF. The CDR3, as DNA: TGTGCCAGCAGCCAAGAACTAGCGGGAGCCTACGAGCAGTACTTC.

The CDR3 reads CASSQEDRGHYEQYF. CDR3 DNA sequence: TGCGCCAGCAGCCAAGAAGACAGGGGTCACTACGAGCAGTACTTC. V is TRBV4-3 and J is TRBJ2-7, with 8 bases matching TRBD1. Germline V gene data show CDR1 as LGHNA and CDR2 as YSLEER. The V gene end was trimmed by 0 bases and the J gene end by 3 bases; junction bases not matched to a gene: 4. The CDR3 loop spans 15 amino acids.

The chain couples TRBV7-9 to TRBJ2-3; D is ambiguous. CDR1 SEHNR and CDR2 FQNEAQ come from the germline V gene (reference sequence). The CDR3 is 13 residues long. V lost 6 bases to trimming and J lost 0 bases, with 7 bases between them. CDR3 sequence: CASSTVSTDTQYF. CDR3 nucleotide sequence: TGTGCCAGCAGTACCGTCAGCACAGATACGCAGTATTTT.

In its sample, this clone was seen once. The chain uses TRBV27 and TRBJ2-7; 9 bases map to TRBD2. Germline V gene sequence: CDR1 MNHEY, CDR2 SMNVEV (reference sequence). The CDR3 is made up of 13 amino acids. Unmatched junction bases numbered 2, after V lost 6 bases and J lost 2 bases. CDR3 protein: CASRLAGPYEQYF. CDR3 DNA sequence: TGTGCCAGCAGGCTAGCGGGGCCCTACGAGCAGTACTTC.

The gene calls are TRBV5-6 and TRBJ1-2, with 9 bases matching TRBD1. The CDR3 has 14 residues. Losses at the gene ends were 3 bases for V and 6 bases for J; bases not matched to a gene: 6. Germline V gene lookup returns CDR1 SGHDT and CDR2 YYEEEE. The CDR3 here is CASSWDRAIHGYTF. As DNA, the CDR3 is TGTGCCAGCAGCTGGGACAGGGCAATCCATGGCTACACCTTC.

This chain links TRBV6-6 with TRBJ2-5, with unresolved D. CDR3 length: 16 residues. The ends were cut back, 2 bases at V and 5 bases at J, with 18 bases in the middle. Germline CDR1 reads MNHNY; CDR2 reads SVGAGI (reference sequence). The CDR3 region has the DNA TGTGCCAGCAGTTACAATGAGGTTTTTCCCACCGAGACCCAGTACTTC. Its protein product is CASSYNEVFPTETQYF.

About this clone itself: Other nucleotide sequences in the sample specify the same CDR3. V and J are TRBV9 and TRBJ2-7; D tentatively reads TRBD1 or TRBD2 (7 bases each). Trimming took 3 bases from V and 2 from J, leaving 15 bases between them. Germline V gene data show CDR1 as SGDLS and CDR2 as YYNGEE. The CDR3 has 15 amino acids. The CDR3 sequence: CASSEGASGAYEQYF. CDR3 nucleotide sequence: TGTGCCAGCAGCGAGGGGGCTAGCGGCGCCTACGAGCAGTACTTC. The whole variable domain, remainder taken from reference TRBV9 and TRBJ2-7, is DSGVTQTPKHLITATGQRVTLRCSPRSGDLSVYWYQQSLDQGLQFLIQYYNGEERAKGNILERFSAQQFPDLHSELNLSSLELGDSALYFCASSEGASGAYEQYFGPGTRLTVT.

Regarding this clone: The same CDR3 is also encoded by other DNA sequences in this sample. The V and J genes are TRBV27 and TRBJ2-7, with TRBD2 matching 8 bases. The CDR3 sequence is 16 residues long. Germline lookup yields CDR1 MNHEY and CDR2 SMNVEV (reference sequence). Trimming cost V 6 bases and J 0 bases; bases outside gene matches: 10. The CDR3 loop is CASSPSAGGLSYEQYF. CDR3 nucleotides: TGTGCCAGCAGCCCCTCGGCGGGAGGCCTCTCCTACGAGCAGTACTTC.